Following are 13 T cell receptor beta chains from one sample sequenced in a study of blood T cells in healthy people across ages. Sample-barcoded 5' priming and a J-beta primer mix drove a second PCR of about 7 to 12 cycles. One entry per CDR3 protein results from TCRdb running MiXCR on the 5' RACE reads. The sample lists about 1,500,000 distinct CDR3 sequences, 28% occurring once. The sample consisted of blood. Receptors originate from a woman aged 25-40 years in good health.

For this clonotype: This clone may be a read error of a much larger clone one base away. V gene TRBV11-2 combines with J gene TRBJ2-5; 7 positions agree with TRBD2. This CDR3 has 14 amino acids. With V trimmed by 2 bases and J by 11 bases, 11 bases remained unmatched. Germline CDR1 and CDR2: SGHAT and FQNNGV. The CDR3 sequence: CASSLSGPSGLQYF. Written as DNA, the CDR3 is TGTGCCAGCAGCTTATCGGGGCCTAGCGGCCTGCAGTACTTC.

Points on this clonotype: One end of the junction is discordant with germline, which a read error may explain. The chain employs TRBV28 and TRBJ2-7, with D possibly being TRBD2 (6 bases). The CDR3 totals 17 residues. The germline V gene encodes CDR1 MDHEN and CDR2 SYDVKM. For the CDR3, the DNA is TGTGCCAGCACCCCGGGGGTGACAGTCTACCTGTTCTACGAGCAGGACTTC. This translates into CASTPGVTVYLFYEQDF.

This clonotype was recorded many times. The rearrangement links TRBV6-5 to TRBJ1-2, with a weak D call TRBD1 (6 bases). The CDR3 is 15 residues long. Germline values: CDR1 MNHEY, CDR2 SVGAGI. Trimming stripped 2 bases from V and 6 bases from J, with 16 bases between. The CDR3 is CASSYRVPGEDGYTF. The CDR3 bases are TGTGCCAGCAGTTACAGGGTCCCAGGGGAGGATGGCTACACCTTC.

On this clonotype: The junction differs from germline at one of its ends, possibly a read error. The chain couples TRBV12-3 or TRBV12-4 to TRBJ2-7; 8 nucleotides line up with TRBD1. The CDR3 is 12 amino acids. CDR3 nucleotides: TGTGCCGGCAGTCCCACAGGGGGCGAGCAGTACTTC. Protein sequence: CAGSPTGGEQYF.

The J gene is TRBJ1-2, the V gene TRBV5-1, with D possibly matching TRBD1 (5 bases). V was shortened by 2 bases and J by 6 bases, with 11 bases between the two germline ends. This CDR3 has 13 amino acids. CDR1 is SGHRS, CDR2 YFSETQ, per germline. In DNA, the CDR3 is TGCGCCAGCAGCTTAGGGGACGCCGATGGCTACACCTTC. It is translated as CASSLGDADGYTF.

The genes are TRBV27 and TRBJ2-1, with TRBD2 identical over 9 bases. V was clipped by 11 bases and J by 7 bases; unmatched bases: 18. CDR3 size: 16 residues. The germline V gene encodes CDR1 MNHEY and CDR2 SMNVEV (reference sequence). Here the CDR3 DNA reads TGTGCCTCCTCGCGGGAGGGCTTTTGGGGTACAAATGAGCAGTTCTTC. Translation: CASSREGFWGTNEQFF.

This clonotype occurred many times. V usage is TRBV9 and J usage is TRBJ2-7, with 7 nucleotides matching TRBD2. V was pared by 0 bases and J by 2 bases, with 2 bases of the junction left unmatched. Germline CDR1 is SGDLS and CDR2 is YYNGEE. The CDR3 sequence is 14 residues long. Here the CDR3 DNA reads TGTGCCAGCAGCGTAGGGGGAGGGCCCTACGAGCAGTACTTC. Its translation: CASSVGGGPYEQYF.

This clonotype has ten or more counts. The rearrangement links TRBV12-3 or TRBV12-4 to TRBJ1-2; 9 bases match TRBD1. This CDR3 has 15 amino acids. V lost 5 bases and J lost 4; bases outside the gene matches: 8. CDR3 in amino acids: CASSPRTGVSYGYTF. The CDR3 nucleotides are TGTGCCAGCAGTCCGAGGACAGGGGTCAGCTATGGCTACACCTTC.

CDR3 sequence: CASSSDTSLGYEQYF. The CDR3 DNA sequence: TGTGCCAGCAGTTCGGACACCAGTCTTGGCTACGAGCAGTACTTC. V and J are TRBV28 and TRBJ2-7, with D perhaps TRBD1 (5 bases). The CDR3 runs 15 residues. Germline V gene data show CDR1 as MDHEN and CDR2 as SYDVKM. Trimming stripped 4 bases from V and 3 bases from J, with 16 bases between. Full variable domain (missing parts from reference TRBV28 and TRBJ2-7): DVKVTQSSRYLVKRTGEKVFLECVQDMDHENMFWYRQDPGLGLRLIYFSYDVKMKEKGDIPEGYSVSREKKERFSLILESASTNQTSMYLCASSSDTSLGYEQYFGPGTRLTVT.

V usage is TRBV6-2 or TRBV6-3 and J usage is TRBJ2-1, with D perhaps being TRBD1 or TRBD2 (5 bases each). CDR1 and CDR2 (germline): MNHEY, SVGEGT. The germline V and J ends were trimmed by 7 bases and 7 bases, with 20 bases remaining between them. The CDR3 runs 15 residues. CDR3 amino acids: CASTRTGTGLNEQFF. CDR3 nucleotide sequence: TGTGCCAGCACCCGGACCGGGACCGGTCTAAATGAGCAGTTCTTC.

This clonotype appeared many times. The chain recombines TRBV12-3 or TRBV12-4 with TRBJ2-1; 12 nucleotides line up with TRBD2. The J segment lost 7 bases and the V segment lost 11 bases, leaving 18 bases of the junction unmatched. This CDR3 spans 17 amino acids. CDR3 amino acids: CAGGLAGLSAGLNEQFF. CDR3 nucleotide sequence: TGTGCCGGGGGACTAGCGGGCCTCTCCGCGGGTCTGAATGAGCAGTTCTTC.

This clonotype has more than one count but fewer than ten. The J gene is TRBJ2-1, the V gene TRBV7-9, with TRBD1 matching over 8 bases. The CDR3 consists of 16 residues. Germline V lookup: CDR1 SEHNR, CDR2 FQNEAQ (reference sequence). Trimming took 8 bases from V and 8 from J; bases not matched to a gene: 17. The CDR3 here is CASRPPWTGIFDEQFF. CDR3 DNA sequence: TGTGCCAGCCGACCACCCTGGACAGGGATTTTCGATGAGCAGTTCTTC.

Concerning this clonotype itself: A read error is possible here, since a much larger clone lies one base away. The V gene is TRBV20-1, the J gene TRBJ2-4; 7 bases fit TRBD1. The V gene's germline CDR1 is DFQATT and CDR2 SNEGSKA (reference sequence). The CDR3 has 13 amino acids. CDR3 region: CSTRITGAREQYF. Written as DNA, the CDR3 is TGCAGTACTAGAATCACAGGGGCCAGGGAGCAGTACTTC.